The source of this T cell receptor (beta chain) is a study of CD8 T cells in Susac syndrome. Background on the study: The Susac syndrome patients were therapy-naive, on corticosteroids, or on intravenous immunoglobulin alone at blood draw. Study-wide results and limits: Individuals included in the TCR sequencing and HLA analysis were acknowledged by the study to be relatively few in number.

A remark on this clonotype: The antigen is undetermined.

With random hexamers, 0.5 to 1 ug RNA was reverse transcribed. A single record per CDR3 protein comes from TCRdb applying MiXCR to the immunoSEQ multiplex PCR reads. Of around 190,000 distinct CDR3 sequences listed, approximately 94% are singletons. Germline V gene data show CDR1 as MNHEY and CDR2 as SVGEGT. This CDR3 spans 11 amino acids. Deletions cut 4 bases from V and 5 bases from J, with 5 bases between. Patients with Susac syndrome met diagnostic criteria that were recently defined for definite or probable disease. The origin of this receptor is a human donor with Susac syndrome. This rearrangement joins TRBV6-2 or TRBV6-3 to TRBJ2-5; D uncertain. The sequenced material came from CD4+ T cells from PBMCs. The CDR3 loop reads CASSWVETQYF. CDR3 DNA sequence: TGTGCCAGCAGTTGGGTCGAGACCCAGTACTTC.